This T cell receptor beta chain came from a study of T cells in Graves' hyperthyroidism and ophthalmopathy. CDR3 size: 14 residues. Germline lookup yields CDR1 MNHNS and CDR2 SASEGT. V was trimmed by 6 bases and J by 2 bases, leaving 8 bases between them. This clonotype has ten or more counts. TCR beta CDR3 regions were amplified from RNA. HTBI primers were used for first-round RT-PCR of the TCR CDR3. Via MiXCR, TCRdb re-called the multiplex PCR reads, giving one row per CDR3 protein. The sample holds 330,000 or so distinct CDR3 sequences, 18% seen once. The sample consisted of blood. This receptor was obtained from a woman between 40 and 50 years old with Graves' ophthalmopathy. The chain carries TRBV6-1 and TRBJ1-6; the D is unclear. The DNA for the CDR3 is TGTGCCAGCAGAGACACCGCCTATAATTCACCCCTCCACTTT. Translated: CASRDTAYNSPLHF.